Reported below is one T cell receptor (beta chain). Trimming cost V 4 bases and J 7 bases; bases outside gene matches: 6. The CDR3 runs to 13 residues. The sample belongs to a study of blood T cell repertoires in COVID-19. Study details: COVID-19 samples collected from the United States, Italy and Spain covered acute and convalescent phases. T cells, B-cell-depleted T cells, or PBMCs supplied cDNA or gDNA.

Authors' methods: Researchers report that nucleated cell counts were estimated from reference gene primer amplification. Sequencing was performed with immunoSEQ multiplex PCR; in TCRdb, only in-frame clones are kept and a portion is missing. The V and J calls and clone size come from that table; D and trimming were worked out from the DNA. The sample holds 110,000 to 150,000 clones; 84% are singletons and the top ten take over 35%. The chain links TRBV12-3 or TRBV12-4 to TRBJ1-2; 7 nucleotides line up with TRBD1. Specimen: peripheral blood. The receptor comes from a human donor in a cohort sampled during active COVID-19. The CDR3, as DNA: TGTGCCAGCAGTTATAGACAGGGTTCTGGCTACACCTTC. Amino acids: CASSYRQGSGYTF.